The 27 T cell receptor beta chains below come from one sample, sequenced in a study of T-cell reconstitution after alpha-beta-depleted transplantation in children. Preparation of the TCRbeta library was carried out with unique molecular identifiers. TCRdb re-called the PCR reads with MiXCR, one entry per CDR3 protein. The sample shows roughly 52,000 distinct CDR3 sequences, approximately 6% of them seen only once. The source was PBMCs, mostly from graft donor cells, collected 60 days after TCRalphabeta/CD19-depleted stem cell transplant. Every receptor here comes from a female patient aged 2-15 years who had a stem cell transplant for aplastic anemia, so the T cells may come from the graft donor.

This clonotype was detected ten times or more. The chain couples TRBV12-3 or TRBV12-4 to TRBJ1-4; D is unresolved. This CDR3 comprises 14 residues. Trimming stripped 1 base from V and 4 bases from J, with 7 bases between. The CDR3 reads CASSLGTHNEKLFF. DNA for the CDR3: TGTGCCAGCAGTTTAGGGACGCATAATGAAAAACTGTTTTTT.

This clonotype was seen ten or more times. V is TRBV20-1 and J is TRBJ2-2, with D possibly being TRBD1 (6 bases). Germline V CDR1 and CDR2: DFQATT, SNEGSKA (reference sequence). The CDR3 length is 15 residues. Trimming took off 0 bases at V and 1 base at J, with 9 bases between the two ends. CDR3 sequence (DNA): TGCAGTGCTAGAGATTCGGGACAGAACACCGGGGAGCTGTTTTTT. As protein: CSARDSGQNTGELFF.

This clonotype was counted a few times. This sequence joins TRBV29-1 and TRBJ2-3; D assignment may be TRBD1 or TRBD2 (6 bases each). The CDR3 covers 13 residues. The germline V gene encodes CDR1 SQVTM and CDR2 ANQGSEA. The ends were cut back, 1 base at V and 8 bases at J, with 13 bases in the middle. The CDR3 DNA reads as TGCAGCGTTGAAGGGGGGGCCCCAGGTACGCAGTATTTT. It is translated as CSVEGGAPGTQYF.

This clonotype was counted at least ten times. The chain couples TRBV18 to TRBJ2-3, with 8 nucleotides matching TRBD1. Germline-derived CDR1 and CDR2 are KGHSH and LQKENI. The CDR3 loop spans 15 amino acids. The junction had 5 bases not matched to a gene; V was cut back by 4 bases and J by 2 bases. The CDR3 spells CASSQGTGNTDTQYF. The CDR3 nucleotides read TGTGCCAGCTCACAAGGGACAGGTAACACAGATACGCAGTATTTT.

This clonotype was seen ten or more times. The rearrangement links TRBV7-2 to TRBJ1-1; D unresolved. The CDR3 extends over 15 amino acids. CDR1 is SGHTA, CDR2 FQGNSA, per germline. Trimming removed 5 bases at V and 2 bases at J, with 15 bases between. The CDR3 DNA is TGTGCCAGCAGCCTTCAAGCGGTCGCAAACACTGAAGCTTTCTTT. Translated: CASSLQAVANTEAFF.

Many counts were recorded for this clonotype. This chain joins TRBV12-3 or TRBV12-4 and TRBJ2-7; a possible D gene is TRBD2 (6 bases). The CDR3 runs 12 residues. The CDR3 here is CVSGRDSYEQYF. Written as DNA, the CDR3 is TGTGTCTCCGGGCGGGACTCCTACGAGCAGTACTTC.

This clonotype was counted many times. J is TRBJ1-2 and V is TRBV15; D may be TRBD1 (6 bases). Germline V CDR1 and CDR2: LNHNV, YYDKDF (reference sequence). V was trimmed by 3 bases and J by 6 bases, leaving 17 bases between them. The CDR3 length is 15 residues. The CDR3 loop is CATSRDRGGIHGYTF. The CDR3 region has the DNA TGTGCCACCAGCAGGGACCGAGGGGGAATCCATGGCTACACCTTC.

The table lists this clonotype with many counts. The chain links TRBV20-1 to TRBJ1-4; D gene uncertain. CDR1 and CDR2 from the germline V gene are DFQATT and SNEGSKA (reference sequence). The CDR3 totals 14 residues. Trimming removed 2 bases from V and 8 bases from J, with 15 bases in between. CDR3 bases: TGCAGTGCTAGACCCGGACGCCAACGGGAAAAACTGTTTTTT. Its protein product is CSARPGRQREKLFF.

This clonotype was detected a few times. The chain combines TRBV20-1 with TRBJ2-1; 7 bases agree with TRBD2. The CDR3 contains 15 residues. Germline V CDR1 and CDR2: DFQATT, SNEGSKA (reference sequence). J gave up 8 bases and V 5 bases, and 15 bases lay outside the gene matches. CDR3 sequence reads: CSAAPLGSGTDEQFF. CDR3 in DNA: TGCAGTGCTGCCCCCCTGGGGAGCGGGACGGATGAGCAGTTCTTC.

The chain employs TRBV7-8 and TRBJ1-1, with 12 bases that match TRBD1. The CDR3 has 18 residues. Germline V gene lookup returns CDR1 SGHVS and CDR2 FQNEAQ. J gave up 5 bases and V 1 base, and 11 bases lay outside the gene matches. DNA of the CDR3: TGTGCCAGCAGCTTAGTGCCGCGGGACAGGGGGCGGGGGACTGAAGCTTTCTTT. As protein: CASSLVPRDRGRGTEAFF.

As regards this clonotype: A much larger clone lies a single base off, so this may be a read error. The chain uses TRBV24-1 and TRBJ2-1; TRBD2 matches at 10 bases. The germline gives CDR1 KGHDR, CDR2 SFDVKD. This CDR3 is 18 amino acids long. Trimming removed 4 bases from V and 4 bases from J; junction bases left unmatched: 12. The DNA for the CDR3 is TGTGCCACCAGTGAACCGGGGGCTAGCGGGAGTGTATACAATGAGCAGTTCTTC. Its translation: CATSEPGASGSVYNEQFF.

The V gene is TRBV7-9, the J gene TRBJ2-1; 8 nucleotides line up with TRBD2. This CDR3 has 16 amino acids. V shed 4 bases, J shed 3 bases, and the junction held 8 bases outside the gene matches. Germline values: CDR1 SEHNR, CDR2 FQNEAQ (reference sequence). The CDR3 is CASSYRAGEIYNEQFF. In nucleotides, the CDR3 is TGTGCCAGCAGCTACCGAGCGGGGGAAATCTACAATGAGCAGTTCTTC.

This clonotype showed up many times. CDR3 amino acids: CASSLFPGSPYEQYF. CDR3 sequence (DNA): TGTGCCAGCAGCTTATTCCCGGGCAGCCCCTACGAGCAGTACTTC. V is TRBV7-6 and J is TRBJ2-7; D is uncertain. Germline assignment: CDR1 SGHVS and CDR2 FNYEAQ. This CDR3 spans 15 amino acids. V lost 2 bases and J lost 2, with 13 bases in between.

The sample holds many counts of this clonotype. The V and J genes are TRBV29-1 and TRBJ2-1, with 12 bases that match TRBD2. CDR1 SQVTM and CDR2 ANQGSEA come from the germline V gene. The CDR3 runs 14 residues. The J segment lost 7 bases and the V segment lost 2 bases, leaving 3 bases of the junction unmatched. Here the CDR3 DNA reads TGCAGCGTTGAACGGCTAGCGGGAGGGAATGAGCAGTTCTTC. Amino acids: CSVERLAGGNEQFF.

This clonotype has a count of ten or more. The chain carries TRBV6-5 and TRBJ2-6; TRBD2 agrees at 8 bases. After removal of 7 bases from V and 2 bases from J, the junction contained 4 bases not matched to a gene. Germline V gene lookup returns CDR1 MNHEY and CDR2 SVGAGI. This CDR3 region has 15 residues. Here the CDR3 reads CASKRETTGANVLTF. CDR3 DNA: TGTGCCAGCAAGCGGGAGACCACTGGGGCCAACGTCCTGACTTTC.

This clonotype was seen ten or more times. The rearrangement joins TRBV7-6 to TRBJ2-5; 10 bases are a match to TRBD2. CDR3 length: 15 residues. CDR1 and CDR2 from the germline V gene are SGHVS and FNYEAQ. V lost 1 base, J lost 6 bases, and 5 bases stayed unmatched. The CDR3 sequence: CASSLEAGGKKTQYF. The CDR3 DNA follows: TGTGCCAGCAGCTTAGAAGCGGGAGGGAAAAAGACCCAGTACTTC.

This clonotype was observed many times. The CDR3 nucleotides are TGTGCCTGGAGTCCACGACACGGGCATGGCACTGAAGCTTTCTTT. Translated: CAWSPRHGHGTEAFF. The V call is TRBV30, the J call TRBJ1-1; D is uncertain. The length of the CDR3 is 15 residues. Germline V gene lookup returns CDR1 GTSNPN and CDR2 SVGIG (reference sequence). Between the trimmed V and J ends, which lost 2 bases and 4 bases, there was a span of 17 bases.

In its sample, this clonotype was seen many times. The chain has TRBV7-9 and TRBJ1-6; TRBD1 agrees at 8 bases. After removal of 2 bases from V and 10 bases from J, the junction contained 7 bases not matched to a gene. Germline lookup yields CDR1 SEHNR and CDR2 FQNEAQ (reference sequence). This CDR3 has 15 amino acids. In DNA form, the CDR3 reads TGTGCCAGCAGCTTAAAGGACAGGGCTGAGTCACCCCTCCACTTT. It specifies CASSLKDRAESPLHF. Full variable domain (remainder filled in from reference TRBV7-9 and TRBJ1-6): DTGVSQNPRHKITKRGQNVTFRCDPISEHNRLYWYRQTLGQGPEFLTYFQNEAQLEKSRLLSDRFSAERPKGSFSTLEIQRTEQGDSAMYLCASSLKDRAESPLHFGNGTRLTVT.

This clonotype was counted a single time. A clone one base away is much larger, so this may be a read error. This chain uses TRBV20-1 with TRBJ2-7, with no clear D. Germline CDR1 DFQATT, CDR2 SNEGSKA (reference sequence). This CDR3 spans 15 amino acids. CDR3 sequence reads: CSARDIADNTYDQYF. In DNA, the CDR3 is TGCAGTGCTAGAGACATCGCTGATAACACCTACGACCAGTACTTC.

The table lists this clonotype with many counts. The chain couples TRBV3-1 to TRBJ2-1; D uncertain. CDR3 length: 12 residues. Germline V gene data show CDR1 as LGHDT and CDR2 as YNNKEL (reference sequence). V was pared by 1 base and J by 8 bases, with 6 bases between. DNA of the CDR3: TGTGCCAGCAGCCAAGTCCCCTATGAGCAGTTCTTC. This codes for CASSQVPYEQFF.

The rearrangement links TRBV5-1 to TRBJ2-3; D is unresolved. Between the trimmed V and J ends, which lost 7 bases and 1 base, there was a span of 16 bases. Germline CDR1 and CDR2: SGHRS and YFSETQ. The length of the CDR3 is 15 residues. CDR3 residues: CASRLTAGGTDTQYF. In nucleotides, the CDR3 is TGCGCCAGCCGCCTGACGGCCGGAGGCACAGATACGCAGTATTTT.

This clonotype was observed many times. V gene TRBV29-1 combines with J gene TRBJ2-5, with D uncertain. This CDR3 is 14 amino acids long. The germline V gene encodes CDR1 SQVTM and CDR2 ANQGSEA. The germline V and J ends were trimmed by 3 bases and 2 bases, with 13 bases remaining between them. The CDR3 sequence: CSVEGFSIQETQYF. CDR3 DNA sequence: TGCAGCGTTGAGGGATTTAGCATACAAGAGACCCAGTACTTC.

J is TRBJ2-3 and V is TRBV3-1; 10 bases match TRBD1. The CDR3 length is 16 residues. After removal of 1 base from V and 4 bases from J, the junction contained 5 bases not matched to a gene. Per germline, CDR1 LGHDT and CDR2 YNNKEL (reference sequence). The CDR3 protein is CASSQAPGQGSDTQYF. CDR3 sequence (DNA): TGTGCCAGCAGCCAAGCTCCGGGACAGGGGTCAGATACGCAGTATTTT.

This clonotype was found many times. The chain has TRBV10-3 and TRBJ2-7; 7 nucleotides agree with TRBD1. The J segment lost 3 bases and the V segment lost 11 bases, leaving 7 bases of the junction unmatched. The CDR3 length is 12 residues. Looked up from germline, CDR1 is ENHRY and CDR2 is SYGVKD. The CDR3 region is CASAGDSYEQYF. CDR3 DNA: TGTGCCTCAGCTGGGGACAGCTACGAGCAGTACTTC.

This clonotype turned up a few times. The rearrangement uses TRBV3-1 and TRBJ1-3; 7 nucleotides match TRBD1. Germline-derived CDR1 and CDR2 are LGHDT and YNNKEL (reference sequence). The CDR3 consists of 14 residues. The junction had 2 bases not matched to a gene; V was cut back by 6 bases and J by 0 bases. The CDR3 reads CASRGTVSGNTIYF. CDR3 sequence (DNA): TGTGCCAGCAGGGGGACAGTCTCTGGAAACACCATATATTTT. The variable domain in full, completed from reference TRBV3-1 and TRBJ1-3, reads DTAVSQTPKYLVTQMGNDKSIKCEQNLGHDTMYWYKQDSKKFLKIMFSYNNKELIINETVPNRFSPKSPDKAHLNLHINSLELGDSAVYFCASRGTVSGNTIYFGEGSWLTVV.

This clonotype occurred many times. V and J are TRBV11-2 and TRBJ2-1, with D possibly matching TRBD1 (5 bases). CDR3 size: 17 residues. Between the trimmed V and J ends, which lost 1 base and 3 bases, there was a span of 16 bases. CDR1 SGHAT and CDR2 FQNNGV come from the germline V gene. The CDR3 protein is CASSLGSGSSGYNEQFF. The CDR3 region has the DNA TGTGCCAGCAGCTTAGGGTCAGGGTCCTCAGGCTACAATGAGCAGTTCTTC. Full variable domain (remainder filled in from reference TRBV11-2 and TRBJ2-1): EAGVAQSPRYKIIEKRQSVAFWCNPISGHATLYWYQQILGQGPKLLIQFQNNGVVDDSQLPKDRFSAERLKGVDSTLKIQPAKLEDSAVYLCASSLGSGSSGYNEQFFGPGTRLTVL.

This clonotype was seen ten or more times. This rearrangement joins TRBV11-3 to TRBJ2-1, with D possibly TRBD1 on 5 matching bases. The CDR3 has 15 amino acids. CDR1 and CDR2 (germline): SGHNT, YENEEA. Trimming left V 3 bases short and J 7 bases short, with 16 bases between. The CDR3 reads CASSFTGGKGNEQFF. For the CDR3, the DNA is TGTGCCAGCAGCTTTACTGGTGGCAAGGGGAATGAGCAGTTCTTC.